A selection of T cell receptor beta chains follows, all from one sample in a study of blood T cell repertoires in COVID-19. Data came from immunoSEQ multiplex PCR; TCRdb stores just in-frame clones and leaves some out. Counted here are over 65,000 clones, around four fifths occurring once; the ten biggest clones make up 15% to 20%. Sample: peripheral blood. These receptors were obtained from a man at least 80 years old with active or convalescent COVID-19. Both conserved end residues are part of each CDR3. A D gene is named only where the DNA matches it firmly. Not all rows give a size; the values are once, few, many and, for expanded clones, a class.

cdr3_nt: TGTGCCAGCAGCTTAGGCGGACTGTCGACCATATATTTT; cdr3_aa: CASSLGGLSTIYF; v_call: TRBV7-8; j_call: TRBJ1-3; d_call: -; clone_size: -
cdr3_nt: TGTGCCAGCAATCGGGGAGCTAACACAGATACGCAGTATTTT; cdr3_aa: CASNRGANTDTQYF; v_call: TRBV6-5; j_call: TRBJ2-3; d_call: -; clone_size: -
cdr3_nt: TGCGCCAGCAGCCACGGGATGGGGCAAGAGACCCAGTACTTC; cdr3_aa: CASSHGMGQETQYF; v_call: TRBV4-1; j_call: TRBJ2-5; d_call: -; clone_size: -
cdr3_nt: TGTGCCAGCAGTGAACAAGGACAGTCAGGGGATACGCAGTATTTT; cdr3_aa: CASSEQGQSGDTQYF; v_call: TRBV6-1; j_call: TRBJ2-3; d_call: -; clone_size: -
cdr3_nt: TGCGCCAGCAGACAAAACGCGGACAGGGATCAGTATGGCTACACCTTC; cdr3_aa: CASRQNADRDQYGYTF; v_call: TRBV4-1; j_call: TRBJ1-2; d_call: TRBD1; clone_size: -
cdr3_nt: TGCAGCCTCCAGGCCGGGGTGTACACTGAAGCTTTCTTT; cdr3_aa: CSLQAGVYTEAFF; v_call: TRBV29-1; j_call: TRBJ1-1; d_call: -; clone_size: -
cdr3_nt: TGTGCCAGCAGCTCACTAGTCTCAGAGACCCAGTACTTC; cdr3_aa: CASSSLVSETQYF; v_call: TRBV5-4; j_call: TRBJ2-5; d_call: -; clone_size: -
cdr3_nt: TGTGCCAGCAGTTACGGCGCTAGCGGGGAAACAGATACGCAGTATTTT; cdr3_aa: CASSYGASGETDTQYF; v_call: TRBV6-6; j_call: TRBJ2-3; d_call: TRBD2; clone_size: -
cdr3_nt: TGTGCCAGTAGTATTCGACAGGGAGGCAGGGACACTGAAGCTTTCTTT; cdr3_aa: CASSIRQGGRDTEAFF; v_call: TRBV19; j_call: TRBJ1-1; d_call: TRBD1; clone_size: -
cdr3_nt: TGTGCCAGTAGTACACGGAGTTGGTCCTACAATGAGCAGTTCTTC; cdr3_aa: CASSTRSWSYNEQFF; v_call: TRBV19; j_call: TRBJ2-1; d_call: -; clone_size: -
cdr3_nt: TGTGCCAGCCGCAGGACAGGGACAAGTTTTGAGGAGCAGTTCTTC; cdr3_aa: CASRRTGTSFEEQFF; v_call: TRBV2; j_call: TRBJ2-1; d_call: TRBD1; clone_size: once
cdr3_nt: TGTGCCAGTAGTATCGGGGTTGCCGGTCAGCCCCAGCATTTT; cdr3_aa: CASSIGVAGQPQHF; v_call: TRBV19; j_call: TRBJ1-5; d_call: -; clone_size: few
cdr3_nt: TGTGCCAGCTCACCGACAGGGGGTTACTCACCCCTCCACTTT; cdr3_aa: CASSPTGGYSPLHF; v_call: TRBV18; j_call: TRBJ1-6; d_call: TRBD1; clone_size: -
cdr3_nt: TGCGCCAGCAGCTTCGGGGGTGGAGGTAATGAAAAACTGTTTTTT; cdr3_aa: CASSFGGGGNEKLFF; v_call: TRBV5-1; j_call: TRBJ1-4; d_call: -; clone_size: -
cdr3_nt: TGTGCCACCAGTGATGCGCGGATTCAAGAGACCCAGTACTTC; cdr3_aa: CATSDARIQETQYF; v_call: TRBV24-1; j_call: TRBJ2-5; d_call: -; clone_size: -
cdr3_nt: TGTGCCAGCAGTAACGCAGCTGGGGCCAACGTCCTGACTTTC; cdr3_aa: CASSNAAGANVLTF; v_call: TRBV7-2; j_call: TRBJ2-6; d_call: -; clone_size: -
cdr3_nt: TGTGCCAGCAGCTTAAGCGGACAGGGCATCACTGAAGCTTTCTTT; cdr3_aa: CASSLSGQGITEAFF; v_call: TRBV7-3; j_call: TRBJ1-1; d_call: TRBD1; clone_size: -
cdr3_nt: TGCGCCAGCAGCTTGCCTGCCCTAGCGGGGGTGGATACGCAGTATTTT; cdr3_aa: CASSLPALAGVDTQYF; v_call: TRBV5-1; j_call: TRBJ2-3; d_call: TRBD2; clone_size: -
cdr3_nt: TGTGCCAGCAGTGAAGGGGCAACGGAGACCCAGTACTTC; cdr3_aa: CASSEGATETQYF; v_call: TRBV6-1; j_call: TRBJ2-5; d_call: -; clone_size: -
cdr3_nt: TGTGCCAGCAGCTTAGGGGGTTGGGGAGTTAAAAATGAGCAGTTCTTC; cdr3_aa: CASSLGGWGVKNEQFF; v_call: TRBV11-2; j_call: TRBJ2-1; d_call: -; clone_size: -
cdr3_nt: TGTGCCAGCAGCTTAGGGGGGGCTAGCGGGAGAGCAGATACGCAGTATTTT; cdr3_aa: CASSLGGASGRADTQYF; v_call: TRBV7-2; j_call: TRBJ2-3; d_call: TRBD2; clone_size: -
cdr3_nt: TGTGCCAGCAGTCACTCGGGGGACTATGGCTACACCTTC; cdr3_aa: CASSHSGDYGYTF; v_call: TRBV3-1/TRBV3-2; j_call: TRBJ1-2; d_call: -; clone_size: -
cdr3_nt: TGTGCCAGCAGCCTATTTAGTGGCGGCCCCTACAATGAGCAGTTCTTC; cdr3_aa: CASSLFSGGPYNEQFF; v_call: TRBV5-5; j_call: TRBJ2-1; d_call: -; clone_size: -
cdr3_nt: TGTGCCAGCAGCCAGGGGGCTAGCGGAGTCTACAATGAGCAGTTCTTC; cdr3_aa: CASSQGASGVYNEQFF; v_call: TRBV7-3; j_call: TRBJ2-1; d_call: -; clone_size: once
cdr3_nt: TGTGCCAGTAGTATAGAGGCGGGACTCGTTGCCCGGGATCAGCCCCAGCATTTT; cdr3_aa: CASSIEAGLVARDQPQHF; v_call: TRBV19; j_call: TRBJ1-5; d_call: -; clone_size: -
cdr3_nt: TGTGCCAGTAGAAGACAGGGGAACTCTGGGGCCAACGTCCTGACTTTC; cdr3_aa: CASRRQGNSGANVLTF; v_call: TRBV19; j_call: TRBJ2-6; d_call: TRBD1; clone_size: -
cdr3_nt: TGTGCCTGGAGTACCGGGACAGGGGGGACCCAAAGTAAAGCTTTCTTT; cdr3_aa: CAWSTGTGGTQSKAFF; v_call: TRBV30; j_call: TRBJ1-1; d_call: TRBD1; clone_size: -